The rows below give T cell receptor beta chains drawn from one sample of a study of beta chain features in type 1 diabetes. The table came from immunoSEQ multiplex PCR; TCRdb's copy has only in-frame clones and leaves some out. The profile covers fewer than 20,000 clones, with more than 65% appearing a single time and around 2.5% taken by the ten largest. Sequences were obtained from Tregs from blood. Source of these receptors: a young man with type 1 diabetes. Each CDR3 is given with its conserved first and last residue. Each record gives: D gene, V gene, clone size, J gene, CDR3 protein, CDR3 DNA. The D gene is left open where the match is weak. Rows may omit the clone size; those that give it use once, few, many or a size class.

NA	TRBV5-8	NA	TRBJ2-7	CASSLAGVAVGGYEQYF	TGTGCCAGCAGCTTGGCCGGGGTAGCGGTCGGGGGCTACGAGCAGTACTTC
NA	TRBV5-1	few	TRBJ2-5	CASSLAYGSQETQYF	TGCGCCAGCAGCTTGGCGTATGGCAGCCAAGAGACCCAGTACTTC
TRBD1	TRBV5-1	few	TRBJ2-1	CASSSGQGSYNEQFF	TGCGCCAGCAGCTCTGGACAGGGGTCCTACAATGAGCAGTTCTTC
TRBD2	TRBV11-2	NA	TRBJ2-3	CASSILAGVADTQYF	TGTGCCAGCAGCATACTAGCGGGAGTTGCAGATACGCAGTATTTT
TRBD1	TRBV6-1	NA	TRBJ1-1	CASTRLQGGATEAFF	TGTGCCAGCACCCGACTTCAGGGGGGAGCCACTGAAGCTTTCTTT
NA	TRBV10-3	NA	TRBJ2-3	CAISDAHREGTDTQYF	TGTGCCATCAGTGATGCTCACAGGGAAGGCACAGATACGCAGTATTTT
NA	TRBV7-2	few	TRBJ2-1	CASSSAGPEQFF	TGTGCCAGCAGCTCGGCGGGCCCTGAGCAGTTCTTC
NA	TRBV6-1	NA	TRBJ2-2	CASRGGATGELFF	TGTGCCAGCAGGGGGGGGGCGACCGGGGAGCTGTTTTTT
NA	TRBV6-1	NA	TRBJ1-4	CASFDSATNEKLFF	TGTGCCAGTTTCGACAGTGCAACTAATGAAAAACTGTTTTTT
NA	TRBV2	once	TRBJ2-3	CASSERAPGTDTQYF	TGTGCCAGCAGTGAGCGGGCGCCTGGCACAGATACGCAGTATTTT
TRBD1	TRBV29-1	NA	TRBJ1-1	CSVTVTGMNTEAFF	TGCAGCGTTACCGTGACAGGGATGAACACTGAAGCTTTCTTT
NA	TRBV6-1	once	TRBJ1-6	CASSDPLREINSPLHF	TGTGCCAGCAGTGATCCCTTGCGCGAGATTAATTCACCCCTCCACTTT
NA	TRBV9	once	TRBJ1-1	CASSTIPGGNTEAFF	TGTGCCAGCAGCACAATTCCCGGGGGGAACACTGAAGCTTTCTTT
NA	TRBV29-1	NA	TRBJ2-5	CSVAVKETQYF	TGCAGCGTCGCAGTGAAAGAGACCCAGTACTTC
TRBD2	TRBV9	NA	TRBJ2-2	CASSALAGGATELFF	TGTGCCAGCAGCGCACTAGCGGGAGGCGCCACGGAGCTGTTTTTT
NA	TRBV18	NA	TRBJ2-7	CASSPSSYEQYF	TGTGCCAGCTCACCTAGTTCCTACGAGCAGTACTTC
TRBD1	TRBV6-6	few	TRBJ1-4	CASSYSPGGREKLFF	TGTGCCAGCAGTTACTCGCCAGGGGGCCGTGAAAAACTGTTTTTT
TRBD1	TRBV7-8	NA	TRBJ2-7	CASSRETGNYEQYF	TGTGCCAGCAGCCGAGAGACAGGGAACTACGAGCAGTACTTC
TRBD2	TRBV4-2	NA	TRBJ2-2	CASSQVGGLAGDTGELFF	TGTGCCAGCAGCCAAGTCGGAGGACTAGCGGGAGACACCGGGGAGCTGTTTTTT
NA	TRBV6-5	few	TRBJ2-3	CASRYPVTDTQYF	TGTGCCAGCCGGTACCCTGTCACAGATACGCAGTATTTT
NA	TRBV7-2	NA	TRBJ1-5	CASSLGGARQPQHF	TGTGCCAGCAGCCTAGGTGGGGCCAGGCAGCCCCAGCATTTT
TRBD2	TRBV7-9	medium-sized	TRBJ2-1	CASSLATSGNARGDNEQFF	TGTGCCAGCAGCTTAGCGACTAGCGGGAACGCCCGAGGGGACAATGAGCAGTTCTTC
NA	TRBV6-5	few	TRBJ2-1	CASRPQARDEQFF	TGTGCCAGCAGACCCCAGGCGCGGGATGAGCAGTTCTTC
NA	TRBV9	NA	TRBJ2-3	CASSVGVGTPRTDTQYF	TGTGCCAGCAGCGTAGGAGTGGGGACACCCCGCACAGATACGCAGTATTTT
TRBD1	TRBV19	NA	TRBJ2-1	CASTKFTGTGVYNEQFF	TGTGCCAGTACCAAATTCACCGGGACAGGGGTATACAATGAGCAGTTCTTC
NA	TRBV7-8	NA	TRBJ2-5	CASSLETGSEETQYF	TGTGCCAGCAGCTTAGAAACGGGGTCCGAGGAGACCCAGTACTTC
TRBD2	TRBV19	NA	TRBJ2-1	CASSMNSPGLAGKYNEQFF	TGTGCCAGTAGTATGAACTCTCCGGGACTAGCGGGAAAGTACAATGAGCAGTTCTTC
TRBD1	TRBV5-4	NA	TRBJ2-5	CASSSGQRTQETQYF	TGTGCCAGCAGCTCGGGACAGAGGACCCAAGAGACCCAGTACTTC
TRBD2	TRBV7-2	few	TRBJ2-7	CASSLAGSGRTYEQYF	TGTGCCAGCAGCTTAGCGGGTAGCGGGAGGACCTACGAGCAGTACTTC
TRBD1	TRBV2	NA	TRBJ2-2	CASSGDRGATGELFF	TGTGCCAGCAGCGGCGACAGGGGCGCTACCGGGGAGCTGTTTTTT
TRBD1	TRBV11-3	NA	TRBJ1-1	CASNRGGAGAFF	TGTGCCAGCAACCGAGGGGGCGCGGGAGCTTTCTTT
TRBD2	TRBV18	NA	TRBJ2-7	CASSPRGGREIYEQYF	TGTGCCAGCTCACCCCGGGGGGGGAGGGAAATCTACGAGCAGTACTTC
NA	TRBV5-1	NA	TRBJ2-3	CASSLSGREDTQYF	TGCGCCAGCAGCTTGTCGGGGCGGGAAGATACGCAGTATTTT
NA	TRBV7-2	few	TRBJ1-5	CASSLVDGGNQPQHF	TGTGCCAGCAGCTTAGTGGATGGGGGGAATCAGCCCCAGCATTTT
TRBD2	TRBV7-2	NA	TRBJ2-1	CASSSVAGGHYNEQFF	TGTGCCAGCAGCTCTGTAGCGGGAGGGCACTACAATGAGCAGTTCTTC
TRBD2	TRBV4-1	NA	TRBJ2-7	CASRGAGGPNEQYF	TGCGCCAGTCGTGGGGCGGGAGGGCCCAACGAGCAGTACTTC
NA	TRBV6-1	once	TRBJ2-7	CASVYSSYEQYF	TGTGCCAGTGTCTACAGCTCCTACGAGCAGTACTTC
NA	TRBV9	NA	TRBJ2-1	CASSPNPATYNEQFF	TGTGCCAGCAGCCCGAACCCCGCTACCTACAATGAGCAGTTCTTC
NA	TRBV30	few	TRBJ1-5	CAWGSLGQPQHF	TGTGCCTGGGGGAGCCTCGGTCAGCCCCAGCATTTT
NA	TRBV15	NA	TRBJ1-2	CATSPYADGGYGYTF	TGTGCCACCAGCCCTTACGCGGACGGGGGCTATGGCTACACCTTC
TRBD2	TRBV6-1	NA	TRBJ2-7	CACSRLAVLEQYF	TGTGCCTGCAGCCGGCTAGCGGTGCTCGAGCAGTACTTC
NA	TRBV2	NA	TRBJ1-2	CASSGYRDTLF	TGTGCCAGCAGTGGATACCGGGACACCTTATTC
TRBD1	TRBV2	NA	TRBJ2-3	CASDRGRTQYF	TGTGCCTCCGACAGGGGAAGAACGCAGTATTTT
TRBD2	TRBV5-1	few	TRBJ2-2	CASSPETSGGAEELFF	TGCGCCAGCAGCCCCGAGACTAGCGGGGGGGCCGAGGAGCTGTTTTTT
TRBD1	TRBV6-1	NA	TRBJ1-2	CASSVGTGFSYGYTF	TGTGCCAGCAGTGTTGGGACAGGGTTTTCCTATGGCTACACCTTC
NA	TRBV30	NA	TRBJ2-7	CAWSTGSRSDSYEQYF	TGTGCCTGGAGTACGGGAAGCCGTTCCGACTCCTACGAGCAGTACTTC
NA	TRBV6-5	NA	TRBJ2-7	CASSYGPTKNYEQYF	TGTGCCAGCAGTTATGGGCCGACTAAAAACTACGAGCAGTACTTC
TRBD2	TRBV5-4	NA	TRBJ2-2	CASSKVAGVVTGELFF	TGTGCCAGCAGCAAGGTAGCGGGAGTGGTCACCGGGGAGCTGTTTTTT
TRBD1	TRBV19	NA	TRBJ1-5	CASSAWTGSNQPQHF	TGTGCCAGTAGTGCGTGGACAGGGAGCAATCAGCCCCAGCATTTT
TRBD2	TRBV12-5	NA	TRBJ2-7	CASGRGTSGSHEQYF	TGTGCTAGTGGTCGTGGGACTAGCGGGAGTCACGAGCAGTACTTC
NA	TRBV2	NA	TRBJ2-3	CASSEGAGTDTQYF	TGTGCCAGCAGTGAGGGGGCAGGCACAGATACGCAGTATTTT
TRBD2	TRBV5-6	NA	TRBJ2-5	CASMFSGRRETQYF	TGTGCCAGCATGTTTAGCGGGAGGCGAGAGACCCAGTACTTC
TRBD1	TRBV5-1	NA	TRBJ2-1	CASSPGQGVYNEQFF	TGCGCCAGCAGCCCGGGACAGGGGGTATACAATGAGCAGTTCTTC